The clone carrying this TCR beta chain was observed a few times. Its matching antigen is unknown. This record comes from a study of T and B cells in COVID-19 patients. Background on the study: At median age around 37 years, recovered patients were younger than active-infection patients at about 72. Overall study results and limits: Active COVID-19 showed highly clonal TRB repertoires; recovery showed diversity and richness above healthy donors.

TRB rearrangements were amplified by multiplex PCR with BIOMED2 TRB-A/B primers. TCRdb reprocessed the multiplex PCR reads via MiXCR and lists one record per CDR3 protein. This repertoire shows 6,000 or so distinct CDR3 sequences, roughly 32% found once; its top ten account for about 53%. Blood genomic DNA input for TRB amplification was roughly 220-500 ng. CDR3 length equals 13 residues. The germline CDR1 and CDR2 sequences are LNHDA and SQIVND (reference sequence). The V and J ends lost 4 bases and 7 bases respectively, with 13 bases between them. The chain uses TRBV19 and TRBJ1-2; D is ambiguous. The TCR sequence derives from a human donor with active COVID-19. Source material: blood. In DNA, the CDR3 is TGTGCCAGTAGTACTCGTATCGAGCGTGGCTACACCTTC. Protein sequence: CASSTRIERGYTF.